Included here is one T cell receptor (beta chain) sequence, with context. This sample was taken from a study of OX40 agonist ivuxolimab in advanced cancers. Across the whole study: Patients in dose escalation had liver, melanoma, kidney or head and neck cancers. Age averaged around 60 years (range about 20 to 80), and roughly 80% were male.

The assay was immunoSEQ multiplex PCR, and TCRdb's table has in-frame clones only and misses some. The data contain 55,000 or so clones, 88% of them singletons. The J segment lost 6 bases and the V segment lost 5 bases, leaving 7 bases of the junction unmatched. The CDR3 spans 15 residues. Germline V gene data show CDR1 as KGHSH and CDR2 as LQKENI. The clonotype comes from an adult with an advanced solid tumor such as melanoma, head and neck, liver or kidney cancer. Sequenced here: CD4+ or CD8+ T cells sorted from blood, sampled in a trial of the OX40 agonist ivuxolimab. This chain links TRBV18 with TRBJ1-6; the match to TRBD1 covers 7 bases. CDR3 coding DNA: TGTGCCAGCTCATCCGCGACAGGGTTTAATTCACCCCTCCACTTT. Protein sequence: CASSSATGFNSPLHF.